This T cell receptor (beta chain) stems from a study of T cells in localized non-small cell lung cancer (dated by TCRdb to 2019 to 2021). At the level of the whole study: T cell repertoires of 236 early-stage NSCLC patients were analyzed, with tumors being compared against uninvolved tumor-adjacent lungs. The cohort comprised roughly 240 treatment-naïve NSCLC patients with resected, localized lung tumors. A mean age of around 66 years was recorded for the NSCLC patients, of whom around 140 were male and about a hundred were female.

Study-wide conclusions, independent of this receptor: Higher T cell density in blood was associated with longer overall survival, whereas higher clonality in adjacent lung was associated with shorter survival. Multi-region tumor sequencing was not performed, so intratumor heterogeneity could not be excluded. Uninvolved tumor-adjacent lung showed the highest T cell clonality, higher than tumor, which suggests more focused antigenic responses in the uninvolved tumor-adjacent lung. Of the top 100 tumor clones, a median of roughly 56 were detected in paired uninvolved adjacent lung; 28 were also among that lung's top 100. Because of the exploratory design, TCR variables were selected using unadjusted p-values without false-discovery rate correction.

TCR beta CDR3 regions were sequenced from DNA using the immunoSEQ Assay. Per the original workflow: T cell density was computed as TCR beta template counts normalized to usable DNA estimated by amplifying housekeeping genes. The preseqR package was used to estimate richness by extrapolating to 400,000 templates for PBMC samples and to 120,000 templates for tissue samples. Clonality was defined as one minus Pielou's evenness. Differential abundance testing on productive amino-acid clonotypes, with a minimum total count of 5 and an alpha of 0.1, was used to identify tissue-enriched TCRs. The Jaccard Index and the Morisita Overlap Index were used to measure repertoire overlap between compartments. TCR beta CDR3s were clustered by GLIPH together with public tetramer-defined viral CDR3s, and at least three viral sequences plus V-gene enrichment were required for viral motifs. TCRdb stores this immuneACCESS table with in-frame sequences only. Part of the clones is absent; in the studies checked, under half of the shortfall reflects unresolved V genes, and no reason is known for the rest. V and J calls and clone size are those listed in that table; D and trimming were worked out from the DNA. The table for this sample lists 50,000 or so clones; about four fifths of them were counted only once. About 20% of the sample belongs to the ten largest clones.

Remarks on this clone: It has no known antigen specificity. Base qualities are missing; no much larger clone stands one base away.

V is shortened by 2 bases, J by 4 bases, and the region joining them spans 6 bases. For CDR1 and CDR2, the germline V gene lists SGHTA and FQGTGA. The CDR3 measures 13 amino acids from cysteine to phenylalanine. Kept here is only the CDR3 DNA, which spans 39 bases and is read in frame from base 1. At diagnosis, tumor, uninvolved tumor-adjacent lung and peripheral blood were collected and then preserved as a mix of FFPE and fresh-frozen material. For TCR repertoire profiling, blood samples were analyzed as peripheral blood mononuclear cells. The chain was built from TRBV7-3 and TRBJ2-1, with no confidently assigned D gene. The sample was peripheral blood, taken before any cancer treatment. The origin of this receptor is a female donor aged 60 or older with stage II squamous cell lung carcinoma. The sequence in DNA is TGTGCCAGCAGCTTAGGGATATACAATGAGCAGTTCTTC. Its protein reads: CASSLGIYNEQFF.